This entry lists 31 T cell receptor beta chains sequenced from one sample in a study of blood T cells in healthy people across ages. The authors ran a second PCR of 7 to 11 cycles using a sample-barcoded 5' primer and a J-beta primer mix. TCRdb called the 5' RACE reads again in MiXCR, with one record for every CDR3 protein. The data show over 950,000 distinct CDR3 sequences, around 54% seen once. The specimen was blood. These receptor sequences come from a woman aged 55-69 years in good health.

The chain carries TRBV18 and TRBJ2-1, with 8 bases matching TRBD2. CDR3 length equals 15 residues. The germline V gene has CDR1 KGHSH and CDR2 LQKENI. J was trimmed by 7 bases and V by 5 bases; bases with no gene match: 10. CDR3 loop: CASSGRTSKTNEQFF. The CDR3, as DNA: TGTGCCAGCTCAGGGCGGACTAGCAAGACTAATGAGCAGTTCTTC.

The chain has TRBV20-1 and TRBJ2-4; 8 bases are shared with TRBD1. The J call is doubtful: the DNA matches TRBJ2-7 better. The germline V gene encodes CDR1 DFQATT and CDR2 SNEGSKA (reference sequence). The CDR3 runs to 13 residues. This chain's CDR3 is CSAPGTGPREQYF. Here the CDR3 DNA reads TGCAGTGCACCCGGGACAGGCCCTCGCGAGCAGTACTTC.

The chain links TRBV7-8 to TRBJ2-3; TRBD2 matches at 7 bases. This CDR3 spans 14 amino acids. Germline CDR1 SGHVS, CDR2 FQNEAQ. Unmatched junction bases numbered 3, after V lost 4 bases and J lost 2 bases. DNA of the CDR3: TGTGCCAGCAGCTCTCTAGCGGTCACAGATACGCAGTATTTT. Translation gives CASSSLAVTDTQYF.

This clonotype was detected a few times. This sequence joins TRBV20-1 and TRBJ2-5, with D possibly being TRBD2 (6 bases). Trimming pared 0 bases from V and 0 bases from J, leaving 11 bases between. CDR1 and CDR2 (germline): DFQATT, SNEGSKA (reference sequence). The CDR3 is 15 residues long. The CDR3 sequence: CSARDSGAHQETQYF. The DNA of the CDR3 is TGCAGTGCTAGAGATTCGGGAGCCCACCAAGAGACCCAGTACTTC.

The chain is built from TRBV9 and TRBJ1-1, with D perhaps matching TRBD1 (6 bases). V was trimmed by 3 bases and J by 6 bases, leaving 15 bases between them. Germline values: CDR1 SGDLS, CDR2 YYNGEE. This CDR3 is 14 amino acids long. CDR3 DNA: TGTGCCAGCAGCGCACAGGGTCGTTCGGCTGAAGCTTTCTTT. Translated: CASSAQGRSAEAFF.

CDR3 nucleotide sequence: TGTGCCAGCAGTCCCGGGACAACTGGTTCCGAGCAGTACTTC. This sequence encodes CASSPGTTGSEQYF. This chain links TRBV27 with TRBJ2-7; maybe TRBD1 (6 bases). Germline V gene lookup returns CDR1 MNHEY and CDR2 SMNVEV (reference sequence). Trimming left V 5 bases short and J 6 bases short, with 17 bases between. CDR3 size: 14 residues.

This clonotype was counted a single time. J is TRBJ2-1 and V is TRBV6-1; D perhaps matches TRBD1 (5 bases). V lost 5 bases and J lost 7, with 18 bases in between. CDR3 length: 15 amino acids. Germline V lookup: CDR1 MNHNS, CDR2 SASEGT. The CDR3 DNA reads as TGTGCCAGCAGTACTCCTGTGGGGCAAAAGAATGAGCAGTTCTTC. Its protein is CASSTPVGQKNEQFF.

There are many counts of this clonotype. The rearrangement uses TRBV12-3 or TRBV12-4 and TRBJ1-5; no clear D gene. Trimming pared 2 bases from V and 2 bases from J, leaving 7 bases between. The CDR3 contains 14 residues. CDR3 sequence reads: CASSLSTGNQPQHF. Written as DNA, the CDR3 is TGTGCCAGCAGTTTAAGTACGGGCAATCAGCCCCAGCATTTT.

This clonotype was recorded a few times. V gene TRBV25-1 combines with J gene TRBJ2-5; D perhaps matches TRBD2 (5 bases). Germline V lookup: CDR1 MGHDK, CDR2 SYGVNS. Trimming removed 1 base from V and 3 bases from J, with 9 bases in between. This CDR3 comprises 14 residues. Here the CDR3 DNA reads TGTGCCAGCAGTGAATCCGAGGGAGAAGAGACCCAGTACTTC. Translating gives CASSESEGEETQYF.

This chain's CDR3 is CASSVGAAGSYEQYF. The CDR3 DNA reads TGTGCCAGCAGCGTAGGAGCGGCCGGCTCCTACGAGCAGTACTTC. The rearrangement links TRBV9 to TRBJ2-7, with D perhaps matching TRBD2 (5 bases). The CDR3 is made up of 15 amino acids. Germline V gene data show CDR1 as SGDLS and CDR2 as YYNGEE. V shed 0 bases and J shed 0 bases, with 10 bases lying between them. Based on the CDR3 plus reference TRBV9 and TRBJ2-7, the full variable domain is DSGVTQTPKHLITATGQRVTLRCSPRSGDLSVYWYQQSLDQGLQFLIQYYNGEERAKGNILERFSAQQFPDLHSELNLSSLELGDSALYFCASSVGAAGSYEQYFGPGTRLTVT.

There are a few counts of this clonotype. This chain uses TRBV10-3 with TRBJ2-3, with D tentatively TRBD2 (5 bases). In germline, CDR1 is ENHRY, CDR2 SYGVKD. This CDR3 spans 15 amino acids. Trimming left V 8 bases short and J 1 base short, with 16 bases between. This chain's CDR3 is CAIPPFVGGTDTQYF. CDR3 nucleotide sequence: TGTGCCATCCCCCCGTTTGTCGGGGGCACAGATACGCAGTATTTT.

Here the CDR3 DNA reads TGTGCCAGCAGCTTAGCGCGGGGTGGGACGGGAAATCAGCCCCAGCATTTT. As protein: CASSLARGGTGNQPQHF. The J gene is TRBJ1-5, the V gene TRBV7-2, with TRBD1 as a possible D gene (5 bases). V was trimmed by 0 bases and J by 4 bases, leaving 16 bases between them. The CDR3 runs 17 residues. Germline values: CDR1 SGHTA, CDR2 FQGNSA.

The rearrangement uses TRBV29-1 and TRBJ2-7, with 11 nucleotides matching TRBD2. The V segment lost 7 bases and the J segment 0 bases; nucleotides outside the gene matches: 8. This CDR3 region has 15 residues. Per the germline V gene, CDR1 is SQVTM and CDR2 is ANQGSEA. In nucleotides, the CDR3 is TGCAGCGCTGGCCCGGGACTAGCGGACTCCTACGAGCAGTACTTC. Residues: CSAGPGLADSYEQYF.

V is TRBV7-3 and J is TRBJ2-1, with D perhaps TRBD1 or TRBD2 (5 bases each). The CDR3 sequence is 14 residues long. CDR1 is SGHTA, CDR2 FQGTGA, per germline. Trimming took off 4 bases at V and 7 bases at J, with 14 bases between the two ends. This CDR3 is CASSYGALGNEQFF. The CDR3 DNA is TGTGCCAGCAGCTACGGGGCTCTTGGGAATGAGCAGTTCTTC.

This chain connects TRBV18 to TRBJ2-4; 7 positions agree with TRBD2. The CDR3 sequence is 15 residues long. J lost 13 bases, V lost 0 bases, and 12 bases had no gene match. Germline lookup yields CDR1 KGHSH and CDR2 LQKENI. The CDR3 DNA is TGTGCCAGCTCACCACCTTCCGCGGGAGTTGGTGAGCAGTACTTC. Its protein product is CASSPPSAGVGEQYF.

CDR3: CASTPPSGGYTDTQYF. The CDR3 DNA follows: TGTGCCAGCACCCCCCCTAGCGGGGGGTACACAGATACGCAGTATTTT. The V gene is TRBV21-1, the J gene TRBJ2-3; the table gives TRBD2 as D, unverified against the DNA. TRBV21-1 is a pseudogene segment. This CDR3 is 16 amino acids long.

This clonotype was counted a few times. Here the CDR3 DNA reads TGTGCCAGCAACTACGGGACTAGCGGGGTAAATGAGCAGTTCTTC. Translation: CASNYGTSGVNEQFF. The chain carries TRBV7-2 and TRBJ2-1; 13 bases are a match to TRBD2. This CDR3 has 15 amino acids. Per germline, CDR1 SGHTA and CDR2 FQGNSA. V shed 7 bases, J shed 7 bases, and the junction held 7 bases outside the gene matches.

The rearrangement uses TRBV20-1 and TRBJ2-1; TRBD2 matches at 10 bases. Germline V gene sequence: CDR1 DFQATT, CDR2 SNEGSKA (reference sequence). Losses at the gene ends were 3 bases for V and 0 bases for J; bases not matched to a gene: 2. The length of the CDR3 is 15 residues. Here the CDR3 DNA reads TGCAGTGCTAGCCAGCGGGAGGGCTCCTACAATGAGCAGTTCTTC. Its protein product is CSASQREGSYNEQFF.

V is TRBV27 and J is TRBJ2-7; 8 bases are shared with TRBD2. Germline assignment: CDR1 MNHEY and CDR2 SMNVEV (reference sequence). J was trimmed by 8 bases and V by 5 bases; bases with no gene match: 20. The CDR3 totals 17 residues. CDR3 loop: CASSQPTTLAGVGKQYF. CDR3 DNA sequence: TGTGCCAGCAGTCAACCAACCACTCTAGCGGGTGTAGGGAAGCAGTACTTC.

The chain uses TRBV7-9 and TRBJ2-5, with D possibly matching TRBD2 (5 bases). The V and J ends lost 5 bases and 1 base respectively, with 14 bases between them. The germline gives CDR1 SEHNR, CDR2 FQNEAQ (reference sequence). CDR3 length: 15 residues. As DNA, the CDR3 is TGTGCCAGCAGCAGCTGGGTAAGCGGCCAAGAGACCCAGTACTTC. Translating gives CASSSWVSGQETQYF.

The chain links TRBV12-3 or TRBV12-4 to TRBJ2-4; 8 nucleotides line up with TRBD1. The ends lost 5 bases at V and 1 base at J; junction bases unmatched: 4. CDR3 size: 15 residues. CDR3 DNA: TGTGCCAGCAGTACCCGACAGGGGGCCAAAAACATTCAGTACTTC. Translation: CASSTRQGAKNIQYF.

The chain couples TRBV29-1 to TRBJ2-1, with 9 bases that match TRBD2. V dropped 2 bases and J dropped 7; count of bases not matched to a gene: 6. The germline V gene has CDR1 SQVTM and CDR2 ANQGSEA. The CDR3 totals 14 residues. For the CDR3, the DNA is TGCAGCGTTGAACCAGCGGGAGGCCCGAATGAGCAGTTCTTC. Translation gives CSVEPAGGPNEQFF.

V usage is TRBV11-2 and J usage is TRBJ1-4; 7 nucleotides match TRBD1. Germline V gives CDR1 SGHAT, CDR2 FQNNGV. CDR3 length: 16 residues. J was trimmed by 8 bases and V by 1 base; bases with no gene match: 10. CDR3 amino acids: CASSLVRRQGWEKLFF. Written as DNA, the CDR3 is TGTGCCAGCAGCTTAGTCCGGCGACAGGGCTGGGAAAAACTGTTTTTT.

As to this clonotype: A much larger clone sits a single nucleotide away, making a read error possible. The V call is TRBV3-1, the J call TRBJ2-7; 9 bases are shared with TRBD2. This CDR3 comprises 17 residues. CDR1 LGHDT and CDR2 YNNKEL come from the germline V gene (reference sequence). The CDR3 here is CASSPGWVAGASSEQYF. The CDR3 DNA follows: TGTGCCAGCAGCCCCGGTTGGGTAGCGGGAGCCTCCTCCGAGCAGTACTTC.

With regard to this clonotype: The limits of the CDR3 on the DNA are not certain, so only TCRdb's listed CDR3 is given. The chain couples TRBV6-2 or TRBV6-3 to TRBJ2-1; the table's D call, TRBD1, was not checked against the DNA. The CDR3 has 17 residues if both end residues are counted. Germline V CDR1 and CDR2: MNHEY, SVGEGT. The CDR3 here is CASSFGAGTQLQETQFF.

The genes are TRBV6-5 and TRBJ1-2; unclear D gene. The V and J ends lost 0 bases and 8 bases respectively, with 16 bases between them. The CDR3 consists of 15 residues. From germline, CDR1 is MNHEY and CDR2 SVGAGI. CDR3 sequence (DNA): TGTGCCAGCAGTTACTCGGTGTCCACAGAAAGGGGCTACACCTTC. It is translated as CASSYSVSTERGYTF.

This chain links TRBV4-1 with TRBJ1-6; tentatively, D is TRBD1 (5 bases). Trimming left V 7 bases short and J 8 bases short, with 18 bases between. Germline V gene sequence: CDR1 MGHRA, CDR2 YSYEKL. This CDR3 spans 15 amino acids. Here the CDR3 reads CASTTGGINHSPLHF. The DNA of the CDR3 is TGCGCCAGCACTACTGGGGGGATTAATCATTCACCCCTCCACTTT.

This clonotype was observed a few times. V and J are TRBV12-3 or TRBV12-4 and TRBJ1-5, with 7 bases aligning to TRBD1. The CDR3 spans 17 residues. V shed 5 bases and J 6 bases; nucleotides not matched to a gene: 16. The CDR3 loop is CASSPAGGTVRSQPQHF. DNA of the CDR3: TGTGCCAGCAGTCCTGCAGGGGGGACTGTTCGTAGTCAGCCCCAGCATTTT.

The V call is TRBV3-1, the J call TRBJ2-1; D assignment may be TRBD1 or TRBD2 (6 bases each). The J call is in doubt because the DNA end fits TRBJ2-7 better. Germline V CDR1 and CDR2: LGHDT, YNNKEL (reference sequence). The CDR3 loop spans 14 amino acids. DNA of the CDR3: TGTGCCAGCAGCCAAGTTGTGGGGGCGGGGGAGCAGTACTTC. Encoded protein: CASSQVVGAGEQYF.

V is TRBV11-2 and J is TRBJ2-7; a possible D gene is TRBD1 (8 bases). Trimming stripped 3 bases from V and 7 bases from J, with 13 bases between. CDR3 length: 13 residues. Germline V gene lookup returns CDR1 SGHAT and CDR2 FQNNGV. CDR3 coding DNA: TGTGCCAGCAGCTTGAACAGGGGGGGTGAGCAGTACTTC. Translating gives CASSLNRGGEQYF.

In this sample, this clonotype turned up a few times. V and J are TRBV5-1 and TRBJ1-6; 7 bases fit TRBD1. The V gene's germline CDR1 is SGHRS and CDR2 YFSETQ. This CDR3 is built from 14 residues. With V trimmed by 1 base and J by 8 bases, 3 bases remained unmatched. The CDR3 region has the DNA TGCGCCAGCAGCTTGACAGGGGCGGATTCACCCCTCCACTTT. Its protein product is CASSLTGADSPLHF. Using reference TRBV5-1 and TRBJ1-6 for the parts outside the CDR3, the full variable domain is KAGVTQTPRYLIKTRGQQVTLSCSPISGHRSVSWYQQTPGQGLQFLFEYFSETQRNKGNFPGRFSGRQFSNSRSEMNVSTLELGDSALYLCASSLTGADSPLHFGNGTRLTVT.